A single sample is the source of the 10 T cell receptor beta chains below, sequenced in a study of blood T cells in healthy people across ages. Together with a sample-barcoded 5' primer, a J-beta primer mix was included in a second PCR lasting about 7 to 12 cycles. TCRdb itself ran the 5' RACE reads through MiXCR, one entry per CDR3 protein. The data contain 1,500,000 or so distinct CDR3 sequences, approximately 43% of them singletons. The sequenced sample was blood. The receptors here all came from a woman aged 18 to 35 in good health.

This sequence joins TRBV7-9 and TRBJ1-2, with 10 bases that match TRBD1. CDR3 length: 14 amino acids. J lost 9 bases, V lost 4 bases, and 8 bases had no gene match. Germline CDR1 is SEHNR and CDR2 is FQNEAQ (reference sequence). CDR3 sequence: CASSSGQGVCSYTF. Written as DNA, the CDR3 is TGTGCCAGCAGCTCAGGACAGGGGGTGTGCAGCTACACCTTC.

The chain recombines TRBV12-3 or TRBV12-4 with TRBJ1-1; D ambiguous. V was shortened by 5 bases and J by 1 base, with 5 bases between the two germline ends. The CDR3 has 12 residues. The CDR3 reads CASSNTNTEAFF. CDR3 coding DNA: TGTGCCAGCAGTAACACGAACACTGAAGCTTTCTTT.

A few counts support this clonotype. V gene TRBV9 combines with J gene TRBJ2-1, with D tentatively TRBD2 (7 bases). The CDR3 is 15 amino acids. CDR1 and CDR2 (germline): SGDLS, YYNGEE. Between the trimmed V and J ends, which lost 0 bases and 4 bases, there was a span of 11 bases. CDR3 region: CASSVGGGQYNEQFF. For the CDR3, the DNA is TGTGCCAGCAGCGTAGGGGGGGGGCAGTACAATGAGCAGTTCTTC.

This clonotype was detected only a few times. In DNA, the CDR3 is TGTGCCAGCAGTTTCCGACTTGGTGACGAGCAGTACTTC. This encodes CASSFRLGDEQYF. The genes are TRBV28 and TRBJ2-7; D gene ambiguous. V was shortened by 3 bases and J by 5 bases, with 11 bases between the two germline ends. Germline V gene lookup returns CDR1 MDHEN and CDR2 SYDVKM. The CDR3 covers 13 residues.

Ten or more counts support this clonotype. This rearrangement joins TRBV6-6 to TRBJ2-5; TRBD1 agrees at 9 bases. This CDR3 contains 13 residues. The trim removed 10 bases at V and 5 bases at J, leaving 8 bases unmatched. CDR1 is MNHNY and CDR2 is SVGAGI in the germline V gene (reference sequence). This CDR3 is CATTQGALETQYF. The CDR3 DNA reads as TGTGCCACCACACAGGGGGCGCTTGAGACCCAGTACTTC.

This clonotype was recorded only once. This chain links TRBV15 with TRBJ2-3, with D uncertain. This CDR3 contains 14 residues. Trimming pared 2 bases from V and 0 bases from J, leaving 6 bases between. Germline loops: CDR1 LNHNV, CDR2 YYDKDF (reference sequence). CDR3 in amino acids: CATSRHTSTDTQYF. The CDR3 coding sequence is TGTGCCACCAGCAGACATACTAGCACAGATACGCAGTATTTT.

This clonotype occurred many times. The J gene is TRBJ2-7, the V gene TRBV20-1, with a weak D call TRBD2 (6 bases). Germline V gene sequence: CDR1 DFQATT, CDR2 SNEGSKA (reference sequence). The CDR3 has 12 residues. Trimming cost V 3 bases and J 1 base, with 7 bases left between them. Here the CDR3 reads CSARGRSYEQYF. Here the CDR3 DNA reads TGCAGTGCTAGGGGGAGGTCCTACGAGCAGTACTTC.

The chain carries TRBV4-2 and TRBJ2-1; TRBD1 aligns across 11 bases. The CDR3 consists of 16 residues. Looked up from germline, CDR1 is LGHNA and CDR2 is YNFKEQ. With 2 bases clipped from V and 3 bases from J, the junction kept 3 bases outside the gene matches. CDR3 loop: CASSQTDRGHYNEQFF. CDR3 nucleotide sequence: TGTGCCAGCAGCCAAACGGACAGGGGGCACTACAATGAGCAGTTCTTC.

This clonotype was recorded a few times. This rearrangement joins TRBV28 to TRBJ2-2; 15 bases align to TRBD2. With 4 bases clipped from V and 6 bases from J, the junction kept 6 bases outside the gene matches. Germline V gene data show CDR1 as MDHEN and CDR2 as SYDVKM. The CDR3 runs to 17 residues. Here the CDR3 DNA reads TGTGCCAGCAGTTCATGGGGACTAGCGGGAGGCCCCGGGGAGCTGTTTTTT. This gives the protein CASSSWGLAGGPGELFF. Looking up the rest from reference TRBV28 and TRBJ2-2 gives the full variable domain: DVKVTQSSRYLVKRTGEKVFLECVQDMDHENMFWYRQDPGLGLRLIYFSYDVKMKEKGDIPEGYSVSREKKERFSLILESASTNQTSMYLCASSSWGLAGGPGELFFGEGSRLTVL.

This clonotype was seen only a few times. The chain is built from TRBV20-1 and TRBJ2-1; D perhaps matches TRBD1 (5 bases). The tail of the sequence fits TRBJ2-7 better, so the J call may be wrong. CDR1 is DFQATT and CDR2 is SNEGSKA in the germline V gene (reference sequence). There are 16 residues in the CDR3. The CDR3 bases are TGCAGTGCTAGAAGGGGCAGGACAACCTCCTACAATGAGCAGTACTTC. This sequence encodes CSARRGRTTSYNEQYF.